This T cell receptor beta chain came from a study of Ad26.COV2.S vaccination and SARS-CoV-2 variants (dated by TCRdb to the early 2020s). Notes on the research overall: Donors in the vaccine arm were drawn from COV1001, a phase I-IIa trial of Ad26.COV2.S in healthy adults that was multicentre, randomized, double-blind and placebo-controlled. A total of around 32 samples were included in the TCR-sequenced set, comprising some 20 Ad26.COV2.S vaccine recipients, 5 placebo recipients and 8 SARS-CoV-2 convalescent individuals. Dosing of Ad26.COV2.S was intramuscular, at either 5x10^10 or 1x10^11 viral particles, delivered as one shot or as two shots spaced 56 days apart. Trial participants were randomized into five groups of five, in which low-dose or high-dose Ad26.COV2.S was given once or twice, or placebo was given on both occasions. TCRbeta repertoire sequencing was used to assess the specificity and breadth of SARS-CoV-2-reactive T cell receptors after Ad26.COV2.S vaccination. Investigators did not know the trial group allocation while performing experiments and assessing outcomes. The investigation overall reported the following: Non-spike TCR breadth was comparable between vaccine and placebo recipients, consistent with the vaccine containing only spike. The study was not powered to compare responses between vaccine doses or regimens. After vaccination, spike-specific CD8+ and CD4+ T cell responses were reported to show substantial breadth. It was noted by the authors that total T cell responses may have been underestimated by the TCR breadth and depth analyses. Higher spike-specific TCR breadth was observed in Ad26.COV2.S recipients than in placebo recipients (P = 0.0014).

The immunoSEQ Assay was the method used to sequence TCRbeta CDR3 regions. After extraction, genomic DNA underwent amplification by bias-controlled multiplex PCR, followed by high-throughput sequencing. Per the authors' processing: To quantify the absolute abundance of every unique TCRbeta CDR3 region, sequences were collapsed and filtered. T cell fraction was estimated by normalizing TCRbeta template counts to usable DNA, which was measured by amplifying reference genes present in all nucleated cells. Repertoire TCRs were annotated as SARS-CoV-2-specific by exact matching of V gene, CDR3 amino acid sequence and J gene to a known reactive TCR set. The reference SARS-CoV-2 TCR set was obtained from MIRA and was filtered for enrichment in COVID-19-positive ImmuneCODE repertoires, whereby public or cross-reactive TCRs were removed. Based on the MIRA antigens, annotated TCRs were further analysed at the level of specific ORF or position within ORF. Breadth was defined as annotated unique rearrangements over total unique productive rearrangements; depth was the summed frequency of those rearrangements. Two-sided Wilcoxon rank-sum tests were used to compare TCR breadth between groups. Here the immuneACCESS table is served through TCRdb, limited to in-frame sequences with V and J called. Missing clones are a known gap in these copies; in checked studies unresolved V genes cover under half, and the rest lacks a known reason. V and J calls and clone size are those listed in that table; D and trimming were worked out from the DNA. The sample data list about 480,000 clones, and roughly 89% of these were observed just once. More than 10% of the sample is in the top ten clones.

Turning to this clone: The target of this receptor is not known. The input lacks base qualities; no much larger clone sits a single base away.

The intended sense of this specimen's treatment or condition label: about 20 received Ad26.COV2.S at low or high dose, single or two shots; about 5 received placebo; per-sample allocation not given. For vaccine and placebo recipients, the sequenced repertoires came from samples collected on day 63 after the first injection. Cohort 1b enrolled around 24 adults aged 18-55 years at a single site in Boston, USA, between 29 July and 7 August 2020. Ad26.COV2.S was a replication-incompetent adenovirus type 26 vector expressing a prefusion-stabilized SARS-CoV-2 spike protein from the original Wuhan strain. Its CDR3 holds 12 amino acids, cysteine through phenylalanine. Here the CDR3 DNA is all that survives: 36 bases in frame from base 1. V lost 5 bases and J lost 5 bases; the stretch between them is 9 bases long. According to the germline V gene, CDR1 reads SGHDN and CDR2 reads FVKESK.

This sample comprised peripheral blood, obtained in a trial of Ad26.COV2.S vaccine versus placebo. The clonotype originates from a person between 18 and 59 years old who received the Ad26.COV2.S COVID-19 vaccine or a placebo. The chain was built from TRBV14 and TRBJ1-2; the D gene is perhaps TRBD1, on 6 matching bases. The bases are TGTGCCAGCAGCTCGACAGGTTATGGCTACACCTTC. Translated, it gives CASSSTGYGYTF. Joined to the reference TRBV14 and TRBJ1-2 proteins, this CDR3 gives the full variable domain: EAGVTQFPSHSVIEKGQTVTLRCDPISGHDNLYWYRRVMGKEIKFLLHFVKESKQDESGMPNNRFLAERTGGTYSTLKVQPAELEDSGVYFCASSSTGYGYTFGSGTRLTVV.